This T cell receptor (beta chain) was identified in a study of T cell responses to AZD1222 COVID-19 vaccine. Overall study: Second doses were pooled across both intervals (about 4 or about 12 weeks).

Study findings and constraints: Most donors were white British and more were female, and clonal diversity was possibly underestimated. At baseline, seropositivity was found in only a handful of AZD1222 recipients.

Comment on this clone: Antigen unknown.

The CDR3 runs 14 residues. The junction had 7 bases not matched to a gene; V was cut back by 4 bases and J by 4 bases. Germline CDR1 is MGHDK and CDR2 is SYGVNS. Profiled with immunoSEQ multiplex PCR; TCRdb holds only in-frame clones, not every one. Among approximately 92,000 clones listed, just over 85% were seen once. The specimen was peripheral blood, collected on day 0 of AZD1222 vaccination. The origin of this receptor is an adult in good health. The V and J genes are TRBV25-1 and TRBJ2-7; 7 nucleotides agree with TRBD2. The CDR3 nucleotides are TGTGCCAGCAGTGTTGGGCGGGGGACTTACGAGCAGTACTTC. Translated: CASSVGRGTYEQYF.